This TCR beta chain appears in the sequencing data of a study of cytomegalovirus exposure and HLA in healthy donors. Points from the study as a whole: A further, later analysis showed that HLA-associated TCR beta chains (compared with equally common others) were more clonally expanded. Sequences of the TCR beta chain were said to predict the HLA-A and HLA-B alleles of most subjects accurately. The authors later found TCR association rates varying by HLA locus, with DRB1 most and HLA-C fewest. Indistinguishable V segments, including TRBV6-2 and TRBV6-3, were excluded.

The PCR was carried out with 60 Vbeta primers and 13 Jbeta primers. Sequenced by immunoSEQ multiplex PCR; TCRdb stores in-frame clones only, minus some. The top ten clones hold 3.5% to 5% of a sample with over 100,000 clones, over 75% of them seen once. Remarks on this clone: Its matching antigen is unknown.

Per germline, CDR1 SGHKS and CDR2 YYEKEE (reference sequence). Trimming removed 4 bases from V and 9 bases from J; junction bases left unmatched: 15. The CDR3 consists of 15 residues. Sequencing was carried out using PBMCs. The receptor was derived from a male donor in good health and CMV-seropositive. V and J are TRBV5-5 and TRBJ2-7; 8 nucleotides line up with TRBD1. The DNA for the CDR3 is TGTGCCAGCAGCCCGGGACAGGAGAGACTACGAGGGCAGTACTTC. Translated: CASSPGQERLRGQYF.